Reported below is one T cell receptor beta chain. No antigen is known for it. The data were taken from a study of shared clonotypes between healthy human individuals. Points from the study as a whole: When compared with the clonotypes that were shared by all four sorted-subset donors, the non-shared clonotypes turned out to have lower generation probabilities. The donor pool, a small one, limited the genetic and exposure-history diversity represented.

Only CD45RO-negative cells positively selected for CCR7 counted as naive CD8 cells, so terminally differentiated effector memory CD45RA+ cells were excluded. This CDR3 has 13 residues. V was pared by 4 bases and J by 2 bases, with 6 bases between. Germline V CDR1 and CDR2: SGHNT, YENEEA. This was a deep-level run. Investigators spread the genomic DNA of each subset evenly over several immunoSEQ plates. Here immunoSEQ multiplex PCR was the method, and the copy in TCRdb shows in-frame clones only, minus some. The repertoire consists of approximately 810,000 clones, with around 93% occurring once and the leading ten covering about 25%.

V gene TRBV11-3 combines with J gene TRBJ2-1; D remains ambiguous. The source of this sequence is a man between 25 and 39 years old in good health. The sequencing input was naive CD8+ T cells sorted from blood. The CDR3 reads CASSSRTYNEQFF. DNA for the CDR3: TGTGCCAGCAGCTCCAGAACCTACAATGAGCAGTTCTTC.